These 4 T cell receptor beta chains were all obtained from the same sample, sequenced in a study of blood T cell repertoires in COVID-19. Data came from immunoSEQ multiplex PCR; TCRdb stores just in-frame clones and leaves some out. The repertoire holds roughly 55,000 clones, with 86% as singletons. The sequenced sample consisted of peripheral blood. These TCRs come from a man in his 70s with active COVID-19.

The sample holds a few counts of this clone. This chain joins TRBV11-2 and TRBJ2-1; 9 nucleotides agree with TRBD2. The CDR3 is 16 amino acids. From germline, CDR1 is SGHAT and CDR2 FQNNGV. Unmatched junction bases numbered 10, after V lost 2 bases and J lost 8 bases. CDR3 DNA sequence: TGTGCCAGCAGCTTATCCCCTAGCGGGGCCCAGGATGAGCAGTTCTTC. It translates to CASSLSPSGAQDEQFF.

The chain's CDR3 is CASSPGGRGTYEQYF. The CDR3 DNA reads TGTGCCAGCAGCCCGGGGGGGAGAGGAACCTACGAGCAGTACTTC. The chain employs TRBV4-2 and TRBJ2-7; 8 positions agree with TRBD2. The germline gives CDR1 LGHNA, CDR2 YNFKEQ. The CDR3 loop spans 15 amino acids. The ends lost 4 bases at V and 2 bases at J; junction bases unmatched: 7.

The chain employs TRBV6-5 and TRBJ1-1; 11 nucleotides match TRBD1. With 7 bases clipped from V and 6 bases from J, the junction kept 7 bases outside the gene matches. The CDR3 consists of 14 residues. The germline gives CDR1 MNHEY, CDR2 SVGAGI. CDR3 loop: CASKGTGGMAEAFF. Written as DNA, the CDR3 is TGTGCCAGCAAAGGGACAGGGGGTATGGCTGAAGCTTTCTTT.

The J gene is TRBJ1-1, the V gene TRBV6-5; no clear D. The CDR3 is 13 residues long. Deletions cut 4 bases from V and 1 base from J, with 7 bases between. Germline lookup yields CDR1 MNHEY and CDR2 SVGAGI. CDR3 sequence: CASSFAGNTEAFF. The CDR3 DNA reads TGTGCCAGCAGTTTTGCAGGGAACACTGAAGCTTTCTTT.